These T cell receptor beta chains were read from a single sample in a study of control samples from healthy donors and cancer patients. Sequenced by immunoSEQ multiplex PCR; TCRdb stores in-frame clones only, minus some. The data hold roughly 130,000 clones, with 85% to 95% observed a single time. The sample comprised blood. The receptors were gathered from a young man in good health. The CDR3 runs from the conserved cysteine through the conserved F or W. The D gene is left open where the match is weak. Clone size appears in some rows only: once, few, many, or a class for an expanded clone.

TRBV7-6	TRBD2	.	TRBJ2-1	CASSPRTSGGDEQFF	TGTGCCAGCAGCCCTCGGACTAGCGGGGGAGATGAGCAGTTCTTC
TRBV10-2	.	.	TRBJ2-3	CASRERGTDTQYF	TGCGCCAGCCGAGAGCGGGGCACAGATACGCAGTATTTT
TRBV29-1	TRBD1	.	TRBJ1-1	CSVGGYRGLGTEAFF	TGCAGCGTTGGGGGGTACAGGGGCTTGGGCACTGAAGCTTTCTTT
TRBV6-2/TRBV6-3	.	.	TRBJ2-1	CASSYHQRDKKYNEQFF	TGTGCCAGCAGTTACCACCAGCGGGACAAGAAATACAATGAGCAGTTCTTC
TRBV19	TRBD1	.	TRBJ2-7	CASSMTGYVSYEQYF	TGTGCCAGTAGTATGACAGGGTACGTCTCCTACGAGCAGTACTTC
TRBV18	TRBD1	.	TRBJ2-3	CASSPKDRGSTDTQYF	TGTGCCAGCTCACCTAAGGACAGGGGGAGCACAGATACGCAGTATTTT
TRBV29-1	TRBD2	.	TRBJ2-7	CSVEFVERGAPYEQYF	TGCAGCGTTGAATTCGTTGAGCGGGGGGCCCCCTACGAGCAGTACTTC
TRBV4-3	.	.	TRBJ1-5	CASSPGVGSNQPQHF	TGCGCCAGCAGTCCTGGGGTGGGCTCCAATCAGCCCCAGCATTTT
TRBV29-1	TRBD2	.	TRBJ2-5	CSVLAGGQETQYF	TGCAGCGTTCTAGCGGGGGGCCAAGAGACCCAGTACTTC
TRBV3-1/TRBV3-2	.	.	TRBJ2-3	CASSRWRDTDTQYF	TGTGCCAGCAGCCGATGGAGGGACACAGATACGCAGTATTTT
TRBV5-1	.	.	TRBJ1-6	CASSSGEGNSPLHF	TGCGCCAGCAGCTCAGGGGAGGGGAATTCACCCCTCCACTTT
TRBV7-9	.	.	TRBJ2-7	CASSPGPLVLYEQYF	TGTGCCAGCAGCCCAGGACCCCTTGTTCTCTACGAGCAGTACTTC
TRBV3-1/TRBV3-2	.	.	TRBJ2-7	CASSLRSTYEQYF	TGTGCCAGCAGCCTCAGGTCAACCTACGAGCAGTACTTC
TRBV5-1	.	once	TRBJ2-3	CASSFTGTSTDTQYF	TGCGCCAGCAGCTTCACAGGGACAAGCACAGATACGCAGTATTTT
TRBV28	.	once	TRBJ1-2	CASSLWGDKFNYGYTF	TGTGCCAGCAGTTTATGGGGGGACAAATTTAACTATGGCTACACCTTC
TRBV29-1	.	.	TRBJ1-1	CSAMTGNTEAFF	TGCAGCGCAATGACAGGGAACACTGAAGCTTTCTTT
TRBV29-1	TRBD1	once	TRBJ2-7	CSVMAGTGFAGGEQYF	TGCAGCGTTATGGCTGGGACAGGCTTCGCCGGGGGCGAGCAGTACTTC
TRBV7-9	.	.	TRBJ1-4	CASSLVGLNEKLFF	TGTGCCAGCAGCTTAGTAGGGCTCAATGAAAAACTGTTTTTT
TRBV6-5	TRBD1	.	TRBJ2-7	CASRGDREATYEQYF	TGTGCCAGCAGGGGGGACAGGGAGGCGACCTACGAGCAGTACTTC
TRBV6-5	TRBD1	few	TRBJ2-5	CASKRGTGVQETQYF	TGTGCCAGCAAGAGGGGGACAGGGGTCCAAGAGACCCAGTACTTC
TRBV28	TRBD2	.	TRBJ2-5	CASSSAGETQYF	TGTGCCAGCAGTTCAGCGGGGGAGACCCAGTACTTC
TRBV27	.	.	TRBJ2-1	CASSLRPGAGYNEQFF	TGTGCCAGCAGTTTACGGCCAGGAGCCGGTTACAATGAGCAGTTCTTC
TRBV9	.	medium-sized	TRBJ1-6	CASSGSNSPLHF	TGTGCCAGCAGCGGGTCTAATTCACCCCTCCACTTT
TRBV9	.	.	TRBJ1-6	CASSVGGSYNSPLHF	TGTGCCAGCAGCGTAGGGGGCTCCTATAATTCACCCCTCCACTTT
TRBV5-1	.	.	TRBJ2-7	CASSLLQGYEQYF	TGCGCCAGCAGCTTGCTACAGGGCTACGAGCAGTACTTC
TRBV14	.	.	TRBJ2-5	CASSQEGESWQLQETQYF	TGTGCCAGCAGCCAAGAGGGTGAATCGTGGCAGCTCCAAGAGACCCAGTACTTC
TRBV25-1	.	.	TRBJ1-1	CASSEYRSNTEAFF	TGTGCCAGCAGTGAATACAGGTCGAACACTGAAGCTTTCTTT
TRBV30	.	.	TRBJ2-7	CAWSAGGSYEQYF	TGTGCCTGGAGTGCCGGGGGAAGCTACGAGCAGTACTTC
TRBV29-1	.	.	TRBJ1-1	CSVVTGRVTEAFF	TGCAGCGTTGTAACAGGGCGGGTCACTGAAGCTTTCTTT
TRBV4-1	.	.	TRBJ1-1	CASSQGGRMMNTEAFF	TGCGCCAGCAGCCAAGGGGGACGGATGATGAACACTGAAGCTTTCTTT
TRBV19	TRBD1	.	TRBJ1-6	CASSRPGRDRGTPKRNNSPLHF	TGTGCCAGTAGCCGCCCTGGCCGGGACAGGGGAACACCTAAACGAAATAATTCACCCCTCCACTTT
TRBV27	TRBD1	.	TRBJ1-5	CASSPRQGLQPQHF	TGTGCCAGCAGTCCCCGACAGGGTCTTCAGCCCCAGCATTTT
TRBV6-5	.	.	TRBJ2-3	CASSYSGQGWGDTQYF	TGTGCCAGCAGTTACTCGGGTCAGGGTTGGGGAGATACGCAGTATTTT
TRBV11-2	TRBD1	.	TRBJ1-2	CASSLSPGQGLYGYTF	TGTGCCAGCAGCCTAAGCCCGGGACAGGGACTATATGGCTACACCTTC
TRBV7-9	.	.	TRBJ2-1	CASSLSRGGNEQFF	TGTGCCAGCAGCTTAAGCAGGGGCGGCAATGAGCAGTTCTTC
TRBV6-5	TRBD1	.	TRBJ1-5	CASGDRVWQPQHF	TGTGCCAGCGGGGACAGGGTATGGCAGCCCCAGCATTTT
TRBV7-8	.	.	TRBJ2-5	CASSLEAGAGTQYF	TGTGCCAGCAGCTTAGAGGCGGGGGCTGGGACCCAGTACTTC
TRBV27	.	.	TRBJ2-1	CASSLWGAQYNEQFF	TGTGCCAGCAGTTTATGGGGAGCCCAATACAATGAGCAGTTCTTC
TRBV28	.	.	TRBJ2-5	CASTTSSETQYF	TGTGCCAGCACTACTTCCTCTGAGACCCAGTACTTC
TRBV5-6	.	.	TRBJ1-2	CASSGSGGDYGYTF	TGTGCCAGCAGCGGGTCTGGGGGCGACTATGGCTACACCTTC
TRBV28	.	.	TRBJ1-4	CASSLRGVRVDVTNEKLFF	TGTGCCAGCAGCTTAAGGGGCGTCAGGGTGGACGTAACTAATGAAAAACTGTTTTTT
TRBV9	TRBD1	.	TRBJ1-2	CASSASGTGTPGSYGYTF	TGTGCCAGCAGCGCCTCCGGGACAGGGACCCCAGGCAGCTATGGCTACACCTTC
TRBV25-1	.	.	TRBJ1-6	CASSTGRSPLHF	TGTGCCAGCAGTACAGGGCGGTCACCCCTCCACTTT
TRBV10-1	.	.	TRBJ1-2	CASNRAGAVPFNYGYTF	TGCGCCAGCAACCGCGCGGGGGCCGTACCCTTTAACTATGGCTACACCTTC
TRBV3-1/TRBV3-2	.	.	TRBJ2-1	CASSPLVAGARGEQFF	TGTGCCAGCAGCCCGCTTGTTGCGGGGGCCAGGGGAGAGCAGTTCTTC
TRBV5-6	.	.	TRBJ1-2	CASRTVSYGYTF	TGTGCCAGCCGGACAGTTAGCTATGGCTACACCTTC
TRBV24-1	TRBD1	.	TRBJ1-1	CATSVRTGGNTEAFF	TGTGCCACCAGTGTCAGGACAGGGGGAAACACTGAAGCTTTCTTT
TRBV30	.	.	TRBJ2-5	CAWTTGWETQYF	TGTGCCTGGACCACAGGGTGGGAGACCCAGTACTTC
TRBV4-1	.	.	TRBJ1-1	CASSQERMNTEAFF	TGCGCCAGCAGCCAAGAGCGGATGAACACTGAAGCTTTCTTT
TRBV11-2	TRBD1	.	TRBJ1-2	CASSLGTTGGGYTF	TGTGCCAGCAGCTTAGGGACGACAGGGGGAGGCTACACCTTC
TRBV10-2	TRBD1	.	TRBJ1-1	CASTGQGRGTEAFF	TGCGCCAGCACGGGACAGGGACGGGGCACTGAAGCTTTCTTT
TRBV18	TRBD1	.	TRBJ2-7	CASSPYTLGQGSYEQYF	TGTGCCAGCTCACCTTATACGCTAGGACAGGGATCCTACGAGCAGTACTTC
TRBV7-9	TRBD2	.	TRBJ2-1	CASSLEALAGGYNEQFF	TGTGCCAGCAGCTTAGAGGCTCTAGCGGGGGGGTACAATGAGCAGTTCTTC
TRBV9	.	.	TRBJ2-5	CASSSQETQYF	TGTGCCAGCAGCTCACAAGAGACCCAGTACTTC
TRBV5-1	.	.	TRBJ2-3	CASSLGRGTDTQYF	TGCGCCAGCAGCTTGGGGCGGGGCACAGATACGCAGTATTTT
TRBV7-2	TRBD2	.	TRBJ2-7	CASSRQTSGGREQYF	TGTGCCAGCAGTCGACAGACTAGCGGGGGTCGGGAGCAGTACTTC
TRBV4-1	TRBD1	.	TRBJ2-7	CASSQDGTGWYEQYF	TGCGCCAGCAGCCAAGATGGGACAGGGTGGTACGAGCAGTACTTC
TRBV7-2	TRBD2	.	TRBJ2-5	CASSFRRLAGGSAQYF	TGTGCCAGCAGCTTCAGGAGACTAGCGGGGGGTTCGGCCCAGTACTTC
TRBV16	.	.	TRBJ1-2	CASSWTAYGYTF	TGTGCCAGCAGCTGGACCGCCTATGGCTACACCTTC
TRBV6-4	.	.	TRBJ2-3	CASSKKLGTDTQYF	TGTGCCAGCAGTAAAAAATTAGGCACAGATACGCAGTATTTT